This T cell receptor delta chain originates from a study of γδ T cells in repeated Plasmodium falciparum infection. Study-wide background: Malian children with intense seasonal malaria exposure were compared with matched Australian children. Each infection was followed by sampling at 21 days, plus baseline and some pre-infection draws.

Gammadelta T cells were flow-sorted from PBMC into Vgamma9/Vdelta2+ and Vdelta2-negative populations for bulk analysis. Whole-study results and caveats: Vdelta2-negative gammadelta repertoires, largely Vdelta1+, seemingly showed infection-driven waves of new clonal selection.

Both TRG and TRD chains were sequenced from each sorted sample. TCRdb re-processed the multiplex PCR reads using CATT. Altogether over 45,000 delta-chain clones are present, around 1.6% being singletons, with the ten largest covering roughly 8.6%. This clone has just a few counts. Its antigen is not known. TCRdb's protein for this DNA is that of a much larger clone and differs from the translation at residue 19, likely a read error; the protein shown is the DNA translation. CDR3 length equals 20 residues. CDR1 is TSWWSYY and CDR2 is QGS in the germline V gene. No J gene was named, though the V gene is TRDV1; the D call TRDD3 from the table was never checked on the DNA. The sample was gamma-delta T cells from blood. This receptor was taken from a pool of human donors (malaria-infected and uninfected, not separated). The CDR3 spells CALGNPQPIWGISGGDKLTF. The CDR3 DNA reads TGTGCTCTTGGGAACCCCCAACCTATCTGGGGGATATCGGGAGGCGATAAACTTACCTTT.